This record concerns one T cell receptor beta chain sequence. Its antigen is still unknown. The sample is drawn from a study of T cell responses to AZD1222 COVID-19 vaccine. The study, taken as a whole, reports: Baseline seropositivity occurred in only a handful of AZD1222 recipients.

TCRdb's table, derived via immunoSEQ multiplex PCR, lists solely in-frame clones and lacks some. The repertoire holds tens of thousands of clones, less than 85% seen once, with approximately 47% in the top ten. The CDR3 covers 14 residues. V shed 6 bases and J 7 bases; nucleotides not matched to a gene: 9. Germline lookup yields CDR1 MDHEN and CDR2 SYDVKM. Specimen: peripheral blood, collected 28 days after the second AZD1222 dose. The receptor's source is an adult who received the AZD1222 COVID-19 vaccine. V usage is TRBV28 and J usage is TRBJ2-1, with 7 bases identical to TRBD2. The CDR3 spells CASRFSGPSNEQFF. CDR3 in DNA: TGTGCCAGCAGGTTTAGCGGGCCAAGTAATGAGCAGTTCTTC.